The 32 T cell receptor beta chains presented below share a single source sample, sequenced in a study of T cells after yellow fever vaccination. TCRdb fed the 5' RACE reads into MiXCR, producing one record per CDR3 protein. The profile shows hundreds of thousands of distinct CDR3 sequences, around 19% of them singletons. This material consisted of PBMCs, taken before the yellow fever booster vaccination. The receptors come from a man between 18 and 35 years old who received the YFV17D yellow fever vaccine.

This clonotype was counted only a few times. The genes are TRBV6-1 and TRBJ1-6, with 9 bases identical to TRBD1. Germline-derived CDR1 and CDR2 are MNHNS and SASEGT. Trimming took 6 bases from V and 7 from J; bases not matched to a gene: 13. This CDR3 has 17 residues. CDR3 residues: CASSALGQGRENSPLHF. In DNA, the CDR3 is TGTGCCAGCAGCGCTTTGGGACAGGGAAGAGAAAATTCACCCCTCCACTTT.

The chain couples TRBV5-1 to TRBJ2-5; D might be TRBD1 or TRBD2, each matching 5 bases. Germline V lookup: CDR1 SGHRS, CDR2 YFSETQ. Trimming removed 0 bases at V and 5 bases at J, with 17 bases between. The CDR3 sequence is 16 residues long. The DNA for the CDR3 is TGCGCCAGCAGCTTGGGGGACGACTGGGATGCGGAGACCCAGTACTTC. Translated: CASSLGDDWDAETQYF.

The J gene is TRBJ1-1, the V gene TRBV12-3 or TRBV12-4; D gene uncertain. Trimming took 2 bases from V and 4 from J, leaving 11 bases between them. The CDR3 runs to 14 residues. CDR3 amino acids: CASSLREGGTEAFF. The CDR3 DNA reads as TGTGCCAGCAGTTTAAGGGAGGGAGGCACTGAAGCTTTCTTT.

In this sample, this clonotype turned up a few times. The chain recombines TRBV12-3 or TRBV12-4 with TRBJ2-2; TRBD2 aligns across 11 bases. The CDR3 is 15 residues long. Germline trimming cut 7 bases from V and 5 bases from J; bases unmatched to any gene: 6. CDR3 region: CASILAGGPTGELFF. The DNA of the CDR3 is TGTGCCAGCATATTAGCGGGGGGGCCGACCGGGGAGCTGTTTTTT.

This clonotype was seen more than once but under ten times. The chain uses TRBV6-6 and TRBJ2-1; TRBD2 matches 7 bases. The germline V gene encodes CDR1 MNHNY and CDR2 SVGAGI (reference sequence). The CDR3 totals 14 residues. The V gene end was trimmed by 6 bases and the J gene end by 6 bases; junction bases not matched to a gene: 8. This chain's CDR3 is CASRASSGRNEQFF. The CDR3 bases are TGTGCCAGCAGAGCTTCTAGCGGACGCAATGAGCAGTTCTTC.

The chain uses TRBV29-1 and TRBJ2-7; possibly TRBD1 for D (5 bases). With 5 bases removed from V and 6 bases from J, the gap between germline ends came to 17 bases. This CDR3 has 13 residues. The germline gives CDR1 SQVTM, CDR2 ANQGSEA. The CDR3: CSVLASVDSEQYF. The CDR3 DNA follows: TGCAGCGTTTTAGCATCGGTTGACAGCGAGCAGTACTTC.

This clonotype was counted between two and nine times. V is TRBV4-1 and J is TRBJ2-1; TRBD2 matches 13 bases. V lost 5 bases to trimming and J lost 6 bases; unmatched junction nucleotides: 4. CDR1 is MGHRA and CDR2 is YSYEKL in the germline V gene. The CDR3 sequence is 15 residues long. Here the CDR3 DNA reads TGCGCCAGCAGCAAACTAGCGGGGGGGCCCAATGAGCAGTTCTTC. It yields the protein CASSKLAGGPNEQFF.

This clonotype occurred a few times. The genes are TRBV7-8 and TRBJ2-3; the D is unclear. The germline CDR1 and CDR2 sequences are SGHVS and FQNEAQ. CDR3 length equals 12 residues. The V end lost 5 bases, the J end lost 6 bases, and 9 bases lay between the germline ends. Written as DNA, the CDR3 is TGTGCCAGCAGCCCAACCGATGATACGCAGTATTTT. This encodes CASSPTDDTQYF. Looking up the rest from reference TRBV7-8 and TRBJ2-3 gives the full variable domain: GAGVSQSPRYKVAKRGQDVALRCDPISGHVSLFWYQQALGQGPEFLTYFQNEAQLDKSGLPSDRFFAERPEGSVSTLKIQRTQQEDSAVYLCASSPTDDTQYFGPGTRLTVL.

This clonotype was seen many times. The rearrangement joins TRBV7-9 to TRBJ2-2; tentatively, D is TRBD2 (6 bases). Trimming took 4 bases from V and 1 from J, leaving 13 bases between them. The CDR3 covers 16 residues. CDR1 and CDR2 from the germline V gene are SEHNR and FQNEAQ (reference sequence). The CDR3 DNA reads TGTGCCAGCAGCTCCAAGCGGGCCCGGAACACCGGGGAGCTGTTTTTT. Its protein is CASSSKRARNTGELFF.

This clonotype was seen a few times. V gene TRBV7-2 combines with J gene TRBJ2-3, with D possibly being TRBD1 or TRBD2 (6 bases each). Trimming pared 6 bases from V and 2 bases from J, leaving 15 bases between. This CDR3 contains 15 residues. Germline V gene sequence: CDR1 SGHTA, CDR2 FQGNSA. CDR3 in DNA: TGTGCCAGCAGTTACCGGGGGCCTTACACAGATACGCAGTATTTT. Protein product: CASSYRGPYTDTQYF.

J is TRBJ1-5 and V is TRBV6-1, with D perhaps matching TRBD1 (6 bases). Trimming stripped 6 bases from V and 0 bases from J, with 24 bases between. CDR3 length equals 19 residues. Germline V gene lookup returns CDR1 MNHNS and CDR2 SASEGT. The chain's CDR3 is CASRPLSGADFYSNQPQHF. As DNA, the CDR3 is TGTGCCAGCAGGCCCCTTTCAGGGGCCGACTTCTATAGCAATCAGCCCCAGCATTTT.

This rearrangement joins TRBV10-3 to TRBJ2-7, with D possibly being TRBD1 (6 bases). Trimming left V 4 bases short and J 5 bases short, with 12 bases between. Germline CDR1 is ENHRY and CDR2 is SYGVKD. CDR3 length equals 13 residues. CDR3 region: CAISGGRYDEQYF. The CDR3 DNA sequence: TGTGCCATCAGTGGGGGGCGGTACGACGAGCAGTACTTC.

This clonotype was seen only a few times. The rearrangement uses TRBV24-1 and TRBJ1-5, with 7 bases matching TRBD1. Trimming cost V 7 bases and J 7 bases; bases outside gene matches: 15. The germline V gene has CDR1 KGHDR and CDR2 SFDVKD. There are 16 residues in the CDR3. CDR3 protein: CATSLRNRQGGQPQHF. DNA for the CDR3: TGTGCCACCAGCCTCAGAAATAGACAGGGCGGCCAGCCCCAGCATTTT.

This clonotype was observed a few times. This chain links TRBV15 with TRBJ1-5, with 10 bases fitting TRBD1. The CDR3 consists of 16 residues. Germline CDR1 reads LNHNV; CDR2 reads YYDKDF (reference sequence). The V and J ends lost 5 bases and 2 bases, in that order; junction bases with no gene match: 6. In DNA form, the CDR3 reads TGTGCCACCAGCCGGGACAGGGGAGGTGGCAATCAGCCCCAGCATTTT. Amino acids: CATSRDRGGGNQPQHF.

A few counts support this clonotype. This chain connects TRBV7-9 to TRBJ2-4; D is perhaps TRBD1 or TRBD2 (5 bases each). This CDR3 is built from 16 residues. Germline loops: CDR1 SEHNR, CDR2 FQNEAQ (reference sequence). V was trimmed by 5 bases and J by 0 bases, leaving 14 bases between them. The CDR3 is CASSTRDLIAKNIQYF. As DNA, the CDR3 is TGTGCCAGCAGCACCCGGGACCTCATAGCCAAAAACATTCAGTACTTC.

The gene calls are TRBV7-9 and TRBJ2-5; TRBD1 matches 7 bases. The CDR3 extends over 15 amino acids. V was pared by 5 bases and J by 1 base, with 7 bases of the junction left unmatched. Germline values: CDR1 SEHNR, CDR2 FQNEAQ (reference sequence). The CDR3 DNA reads TGTGCCAGCAGCAAGACAGGGCGCTCCCAAGAGACCCAGTACTTC. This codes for CASSKTGRSQETQYF.

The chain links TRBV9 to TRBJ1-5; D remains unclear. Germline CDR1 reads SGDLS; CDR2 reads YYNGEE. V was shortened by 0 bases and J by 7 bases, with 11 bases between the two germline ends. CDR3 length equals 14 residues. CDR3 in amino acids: CASSVEGFGQPQHF. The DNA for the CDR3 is TGTGCCAGCAGCGTAGAGGGTTTCGGGCAGCCCCAGCATTTT.

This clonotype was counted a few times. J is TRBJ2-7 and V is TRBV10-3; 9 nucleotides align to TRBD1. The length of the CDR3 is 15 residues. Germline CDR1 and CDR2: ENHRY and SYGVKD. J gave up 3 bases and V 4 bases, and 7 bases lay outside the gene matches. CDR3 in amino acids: CAISGRGQGSYEQYV. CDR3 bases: TGTGCCATCAGTGGCCGGGGACAGGGTAGCTACGAGCAGTACGTC.

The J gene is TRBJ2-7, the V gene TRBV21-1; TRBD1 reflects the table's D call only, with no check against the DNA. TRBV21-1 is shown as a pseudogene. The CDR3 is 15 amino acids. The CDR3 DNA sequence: TGTGCCAGCAGACGCGGACGGGGGGAATCCTACGAGCAGTACGTC. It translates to CASRRGRGESYEQYV.

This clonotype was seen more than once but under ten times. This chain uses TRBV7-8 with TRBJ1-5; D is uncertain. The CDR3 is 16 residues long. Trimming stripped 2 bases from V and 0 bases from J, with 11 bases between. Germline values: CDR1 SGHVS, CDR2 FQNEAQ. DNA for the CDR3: TGTGCCAGCAGCTTAAGGGAGGTGGATAGCAATCAGCCCCAGCATTTT. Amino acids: CASSLREVDSNQPQHF. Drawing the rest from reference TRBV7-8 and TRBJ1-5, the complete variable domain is GAGVSQSPRYKVAKRGQDVALRCDPISGHVSLFWYQQALGQGPEFLTYFQNEAQLDKSGLPSDRFFAERPEGSVSTLKIQRTQQEDSAVYLCASSLREVDSNQPQHFGDGTRLSIL.

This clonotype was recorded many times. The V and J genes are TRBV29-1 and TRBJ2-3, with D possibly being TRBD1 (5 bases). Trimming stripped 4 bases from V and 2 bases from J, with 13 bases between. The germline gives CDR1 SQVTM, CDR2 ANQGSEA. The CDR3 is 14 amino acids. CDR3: CSVVPRQSTDTQYF. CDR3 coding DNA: TGCAGCGTTGTGCCGAGACAGTCCACAGATACGCAGTATTTT.

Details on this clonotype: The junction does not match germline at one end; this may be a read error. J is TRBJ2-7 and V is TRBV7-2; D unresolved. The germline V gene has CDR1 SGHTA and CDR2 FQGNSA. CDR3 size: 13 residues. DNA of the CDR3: TGTGCCGGCAGCTCCATAGCCTCCTACGAGCAGTACTTC. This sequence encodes CAGSSIASYEQYF.

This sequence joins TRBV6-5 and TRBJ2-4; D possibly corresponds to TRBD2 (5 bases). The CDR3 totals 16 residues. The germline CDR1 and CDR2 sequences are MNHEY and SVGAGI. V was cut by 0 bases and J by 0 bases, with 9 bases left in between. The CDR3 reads CASSYSYGLAKNIQYF. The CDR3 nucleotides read TGTGCCAGCAGTTACTCGTACGGACTAGCCAAAAACATTCAGTACTTC.

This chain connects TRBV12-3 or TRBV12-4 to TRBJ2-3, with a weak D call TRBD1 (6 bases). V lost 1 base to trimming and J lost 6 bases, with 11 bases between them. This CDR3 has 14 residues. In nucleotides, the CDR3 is TGTGCCAGCAGTTTAGGGGGGCCTGCGGATACGCAGTATTTT. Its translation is CASSLGGPADTQYF.

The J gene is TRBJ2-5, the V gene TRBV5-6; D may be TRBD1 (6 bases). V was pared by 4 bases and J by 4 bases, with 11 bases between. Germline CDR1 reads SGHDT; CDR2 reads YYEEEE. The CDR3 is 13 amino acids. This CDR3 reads CASSTGQAETQYF. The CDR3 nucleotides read TGTGCCAGCAGCACGGGACAAGCAGAGACCCAGTACTTC.

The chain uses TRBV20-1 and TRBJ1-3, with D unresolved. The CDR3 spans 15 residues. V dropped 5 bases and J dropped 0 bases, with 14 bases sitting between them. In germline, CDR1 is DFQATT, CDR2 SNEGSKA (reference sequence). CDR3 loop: CSASPSLDSGNTIYF. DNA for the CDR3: TGCAGTGCTTCGCCCAGCCTGGACTCTGGAAACACCATATATTTT.

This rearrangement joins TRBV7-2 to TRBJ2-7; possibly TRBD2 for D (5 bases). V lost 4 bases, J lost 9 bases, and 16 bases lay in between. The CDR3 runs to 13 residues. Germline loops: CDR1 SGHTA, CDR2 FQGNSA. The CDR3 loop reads CASSSGHLSGQYV. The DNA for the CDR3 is TGTGCCAGCAGCTCAGGCCACCTCAGCGGGCAGTACGTC.

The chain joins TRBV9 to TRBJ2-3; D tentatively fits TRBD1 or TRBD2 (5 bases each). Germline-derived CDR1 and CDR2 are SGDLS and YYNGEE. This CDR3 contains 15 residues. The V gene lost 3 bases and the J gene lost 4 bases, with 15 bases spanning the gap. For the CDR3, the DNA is TGTGCCAGCAGCGCGACCGGGACCGGCTCAGATACGCAGTATTTT. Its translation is CASSATGTGSDTQYF.

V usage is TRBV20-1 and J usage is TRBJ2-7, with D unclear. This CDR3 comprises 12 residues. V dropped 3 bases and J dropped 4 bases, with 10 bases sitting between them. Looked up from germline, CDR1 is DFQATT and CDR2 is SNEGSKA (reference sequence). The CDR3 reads CSARNYKYEQYF. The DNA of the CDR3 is TGCAGTGCTAGGAATTACAAATACGAGCAGTACTTC.

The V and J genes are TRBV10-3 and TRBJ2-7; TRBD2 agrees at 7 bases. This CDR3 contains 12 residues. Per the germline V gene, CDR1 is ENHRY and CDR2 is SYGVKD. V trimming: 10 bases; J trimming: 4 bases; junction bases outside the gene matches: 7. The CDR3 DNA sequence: TGTGCCACGGGGAGCGGGGCTTACGAGCAGTACTTC. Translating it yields CATGSGAYEQYF.

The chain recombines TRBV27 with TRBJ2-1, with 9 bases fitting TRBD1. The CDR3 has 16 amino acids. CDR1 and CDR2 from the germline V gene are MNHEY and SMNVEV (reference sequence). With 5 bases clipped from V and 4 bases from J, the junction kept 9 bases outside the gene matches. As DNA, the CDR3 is TGTGCCAGCAGTCAAGCCTCGACAGGGGGGTACAATGAGCAGTTCTTC. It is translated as CASSQASTGGYNEQFF.

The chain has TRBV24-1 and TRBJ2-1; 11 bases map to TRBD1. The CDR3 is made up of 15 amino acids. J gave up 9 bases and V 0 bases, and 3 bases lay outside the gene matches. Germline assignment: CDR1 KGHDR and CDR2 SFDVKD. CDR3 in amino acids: CATSDLGQGAGEQFF. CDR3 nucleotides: TGTGCCACCAGTGATTTGGGACAGGGGGCCGGTGAGCAGTTCTTC.